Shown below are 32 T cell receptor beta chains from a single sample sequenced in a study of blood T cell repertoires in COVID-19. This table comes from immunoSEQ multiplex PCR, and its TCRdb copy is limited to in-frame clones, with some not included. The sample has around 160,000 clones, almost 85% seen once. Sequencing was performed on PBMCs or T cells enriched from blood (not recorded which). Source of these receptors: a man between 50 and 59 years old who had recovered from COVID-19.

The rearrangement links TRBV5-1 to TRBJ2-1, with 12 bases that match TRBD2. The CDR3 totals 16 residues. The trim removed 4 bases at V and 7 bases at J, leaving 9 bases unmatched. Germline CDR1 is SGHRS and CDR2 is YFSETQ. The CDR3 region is CASSETSGGKGNEQFF. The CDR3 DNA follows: TGCGCCAGCAGCGAGACTAGCGGGGGAAAAGGTAATGAGCAGTTCTTC.

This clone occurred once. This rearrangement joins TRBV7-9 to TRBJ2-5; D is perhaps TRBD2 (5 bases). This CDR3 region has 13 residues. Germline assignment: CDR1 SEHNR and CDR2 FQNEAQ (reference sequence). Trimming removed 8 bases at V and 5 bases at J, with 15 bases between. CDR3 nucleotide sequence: TGTGCCAGCGCCCTTGTGGGGAGCGAGACCCAGTACTTC. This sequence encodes CASALVGSETQYF.

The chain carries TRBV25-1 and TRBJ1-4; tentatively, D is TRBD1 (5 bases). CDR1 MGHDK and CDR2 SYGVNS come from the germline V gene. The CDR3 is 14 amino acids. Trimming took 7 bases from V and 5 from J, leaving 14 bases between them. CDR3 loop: CASTPGPGNEKLFF. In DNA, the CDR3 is TGTGCCAGCACCCCCGGCCCAGGGAATGAAAAACTGTTTTTT.

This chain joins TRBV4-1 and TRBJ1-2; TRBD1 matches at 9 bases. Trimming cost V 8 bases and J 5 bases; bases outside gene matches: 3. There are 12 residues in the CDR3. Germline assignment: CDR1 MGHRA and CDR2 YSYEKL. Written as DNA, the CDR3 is TGCGCCAGCGGACAGGGGTATTATGGCTACACCTTC. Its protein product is CASGQGYYGYTF.

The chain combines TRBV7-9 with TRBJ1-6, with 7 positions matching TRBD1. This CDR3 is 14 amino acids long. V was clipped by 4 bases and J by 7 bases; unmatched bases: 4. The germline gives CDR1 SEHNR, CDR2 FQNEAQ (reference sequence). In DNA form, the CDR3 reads TGTGCCAGCAGCTCGGAGACAGGGAATTCACCCCTCCACTTT. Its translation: CASSSETGNSPLHF.

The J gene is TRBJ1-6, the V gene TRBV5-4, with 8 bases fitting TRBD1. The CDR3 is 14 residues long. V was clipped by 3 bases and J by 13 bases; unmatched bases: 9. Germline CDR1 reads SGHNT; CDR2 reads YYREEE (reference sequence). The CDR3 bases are TGTGCCAGCAGCTGGGAAACAGGGGGAATGCCCCTCCACTTT. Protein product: CASSWETGGMPLHF.

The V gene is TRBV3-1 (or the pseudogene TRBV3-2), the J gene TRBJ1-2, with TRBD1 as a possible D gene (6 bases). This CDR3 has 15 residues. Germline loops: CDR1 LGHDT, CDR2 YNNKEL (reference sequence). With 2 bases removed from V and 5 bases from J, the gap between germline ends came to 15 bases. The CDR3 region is CASSQLRTASYGYTF. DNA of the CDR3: TGTGCCAGCAGCCAATTGAGGACAGCGTCATATGGCTACACCTTC.

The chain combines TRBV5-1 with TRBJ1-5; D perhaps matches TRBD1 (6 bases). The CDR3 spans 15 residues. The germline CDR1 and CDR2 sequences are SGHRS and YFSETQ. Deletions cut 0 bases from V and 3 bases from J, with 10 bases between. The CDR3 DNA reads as TGCGCCAGCAGCTTGGCAGGGGATCTCAATCAGCCCCAGCATTTT. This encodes CASSLAGDLNQPQHF.

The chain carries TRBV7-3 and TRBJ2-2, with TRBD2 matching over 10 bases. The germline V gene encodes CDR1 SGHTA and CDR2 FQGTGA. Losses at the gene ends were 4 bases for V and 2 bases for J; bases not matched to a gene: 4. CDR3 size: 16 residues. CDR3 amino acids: CASSSRTSGNTGELFF. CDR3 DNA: TGTGCCAGCAGCTCCCGGACTAGCGGAAACACCGGGGAGCTGTTTTTT.

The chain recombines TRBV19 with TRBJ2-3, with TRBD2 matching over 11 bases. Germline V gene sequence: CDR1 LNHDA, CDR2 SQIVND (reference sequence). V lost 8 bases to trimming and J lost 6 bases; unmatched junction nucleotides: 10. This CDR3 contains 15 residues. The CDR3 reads CASARLAGPRDTQYF. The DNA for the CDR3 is TGTGCCAGTGCTAGACTAGCGGGGCCTCGGGATACGCAGTATTTT.

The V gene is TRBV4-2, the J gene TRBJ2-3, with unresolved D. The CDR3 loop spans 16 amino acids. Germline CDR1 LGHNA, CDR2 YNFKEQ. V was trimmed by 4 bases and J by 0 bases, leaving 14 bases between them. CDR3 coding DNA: TGTGCCAGCAGCCGTGGCTTAGCCACTAGCACAGATACGCAGTATTTT. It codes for CASSRGLATSTDTQYF.

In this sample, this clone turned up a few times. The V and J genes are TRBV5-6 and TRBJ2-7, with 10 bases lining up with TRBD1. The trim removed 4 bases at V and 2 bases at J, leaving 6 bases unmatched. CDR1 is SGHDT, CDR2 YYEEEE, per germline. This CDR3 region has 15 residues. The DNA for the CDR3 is TGTGCCAGCAGCACCGAGGACAGGGGGACCTACGAGCAGTACTTC. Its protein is CASSTEDRGTYEQYF.

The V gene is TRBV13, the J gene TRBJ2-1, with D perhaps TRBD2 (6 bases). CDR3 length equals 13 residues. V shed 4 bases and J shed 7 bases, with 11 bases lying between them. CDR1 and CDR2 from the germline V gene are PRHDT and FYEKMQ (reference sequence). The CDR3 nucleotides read TGTGCCAGCAGCTCGGGGACTGGAAATGAGCAGTTCTTC. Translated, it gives CASSSGTGNEQFF.

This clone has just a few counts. The CDR3 is CASSTQDGGGYEQYF. Written as DNA, the CDR3 is TGTGCCAGTAGTACTCAAGATGGGGGGGGCTACGAGCAGTACTTC. J is TRBJ2-7 and V is TRBV19; 7 bases fit TRBD2. Germline loops: CDR1 LNHDA, CDR2 SQIVND (reference sequence). V was pared by 4 bases and J by 3 bases, with 9 bases of the junction left unmatched. This CDR3 comprises 15 residues.

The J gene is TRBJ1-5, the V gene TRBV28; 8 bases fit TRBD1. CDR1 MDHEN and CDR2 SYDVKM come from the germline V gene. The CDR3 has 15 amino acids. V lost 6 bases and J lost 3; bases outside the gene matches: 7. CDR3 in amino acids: CASSSGTGFNQPQHF. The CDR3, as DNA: TGTGCCAGCAGCTCCGGGACAGGATTCAATCAGCCCCAGCATTTT.

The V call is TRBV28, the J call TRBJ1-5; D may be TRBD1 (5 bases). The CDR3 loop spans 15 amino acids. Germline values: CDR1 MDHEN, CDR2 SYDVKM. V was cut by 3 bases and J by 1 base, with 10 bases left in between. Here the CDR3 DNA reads TGTGCCAGCAGTTTGTCAGGGAACAGCAATCAGCCCCAGCATTTT. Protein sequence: CASSLSGNSNQPQHF.

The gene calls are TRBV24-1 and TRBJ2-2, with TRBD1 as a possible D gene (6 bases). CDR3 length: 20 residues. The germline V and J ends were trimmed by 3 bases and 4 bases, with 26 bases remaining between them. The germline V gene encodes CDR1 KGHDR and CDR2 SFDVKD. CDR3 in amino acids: CATSDIAGVGPRVRTGELFF. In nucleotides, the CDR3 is TGTGCCACCAGTGATATCGCAGGGGTCGGTCCTAGAGTTCGCACCGGGGAGCTGTTTTTT.

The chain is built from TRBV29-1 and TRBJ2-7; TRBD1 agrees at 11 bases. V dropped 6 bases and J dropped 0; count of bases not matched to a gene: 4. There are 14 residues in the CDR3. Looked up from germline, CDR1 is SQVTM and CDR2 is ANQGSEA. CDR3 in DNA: TGCAGCGTGTCCGGGACAGGGGGCTCCTACGAGCAGTACTTC. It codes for CSVSGTGGSYEQYF.

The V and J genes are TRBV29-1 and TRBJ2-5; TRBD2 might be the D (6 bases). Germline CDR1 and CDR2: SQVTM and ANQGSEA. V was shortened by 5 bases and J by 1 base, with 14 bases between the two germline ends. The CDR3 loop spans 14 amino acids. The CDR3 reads CSVRTSSSQETQYF. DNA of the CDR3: TGCAGCGTTCGTACTAGCAGCTCCCAAGAGACCCAGTACTTC. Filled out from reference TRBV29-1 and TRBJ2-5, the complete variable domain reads SAVISQKPSRDICQRGTSLTIQCQVDSQVTMMFWYRQQPGQSLTLIATANQGSEATYESGFVIDKFPISRPNLTFSTLTVSNMSPEDSSIYLCSVRTSSSQETQYFGPGTRLLVL.

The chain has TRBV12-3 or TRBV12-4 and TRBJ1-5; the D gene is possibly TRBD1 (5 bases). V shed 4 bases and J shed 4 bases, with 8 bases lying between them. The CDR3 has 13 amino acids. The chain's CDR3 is CASSYDRNQPQHF. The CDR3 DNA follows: TGTGCCAGCAGTTATGACAGAAATCAGCCCCAGCATTTT.

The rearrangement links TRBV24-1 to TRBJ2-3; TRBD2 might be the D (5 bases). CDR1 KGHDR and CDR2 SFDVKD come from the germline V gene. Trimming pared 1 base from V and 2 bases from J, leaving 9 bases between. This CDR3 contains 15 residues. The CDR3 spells CATSDFGESTDTQYF. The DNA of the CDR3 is TGTGCCACCAGTGATTTTGGGGAGTCCACAGATACGCAGTATTTT.

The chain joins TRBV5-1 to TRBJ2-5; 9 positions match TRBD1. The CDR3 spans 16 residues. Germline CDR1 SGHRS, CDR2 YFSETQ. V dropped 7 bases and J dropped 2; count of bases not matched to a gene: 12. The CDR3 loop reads CASGNRGRGQQETQYF. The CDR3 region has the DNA TGCGCCAGCGGAAACAGGGGGCGGGGGCAGCAAGAGACCCAGTACTTC.

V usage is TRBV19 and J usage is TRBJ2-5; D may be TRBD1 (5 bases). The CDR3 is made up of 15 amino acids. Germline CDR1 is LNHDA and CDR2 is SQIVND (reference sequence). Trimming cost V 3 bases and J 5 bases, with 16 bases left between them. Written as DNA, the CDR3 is TGTGCCAGTAGTATCAGGGCAACACCCTACGAGACCCAGTACTTC. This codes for CASSIRATPYETQYF.

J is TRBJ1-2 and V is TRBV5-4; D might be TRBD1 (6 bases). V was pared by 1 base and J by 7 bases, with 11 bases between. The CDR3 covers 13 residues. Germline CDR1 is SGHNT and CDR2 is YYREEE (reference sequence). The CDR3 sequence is CASSLKGVGGYTF. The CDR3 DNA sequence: TGTGCCAGCAGCTTGAAGGGGGTGGGTGGCTACACCTTC.

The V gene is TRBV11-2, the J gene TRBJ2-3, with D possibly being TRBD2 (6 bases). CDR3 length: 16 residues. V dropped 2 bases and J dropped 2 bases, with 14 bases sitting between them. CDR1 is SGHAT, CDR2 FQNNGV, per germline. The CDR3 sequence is CASSLYPSEATDTQYF. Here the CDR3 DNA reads TGTGCCAGCAGCTTATACCCTAGCGAGGCCACAGATACGCAGTATTTT.

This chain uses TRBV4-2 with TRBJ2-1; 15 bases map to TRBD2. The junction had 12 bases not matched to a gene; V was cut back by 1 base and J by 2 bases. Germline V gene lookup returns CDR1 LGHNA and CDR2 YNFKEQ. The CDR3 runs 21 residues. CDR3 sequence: CASSQGRGLAGGRVPYNEQFF. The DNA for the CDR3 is TGTGCCAGCAGCCAAGGGCGTGGACTAGCGGGAGGGCGGGTCCCCTACAATGAGCAGTTCTTC.

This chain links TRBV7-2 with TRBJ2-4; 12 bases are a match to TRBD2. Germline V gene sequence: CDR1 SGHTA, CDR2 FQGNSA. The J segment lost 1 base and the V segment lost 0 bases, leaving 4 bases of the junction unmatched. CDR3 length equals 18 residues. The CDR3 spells CASSLAPTSGGAKNIQYF. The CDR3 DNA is TGTGCCAGCAGCTTAGCCCCAACTAGCGGGGGGGCCAAAAACATTCAGTACTTC.

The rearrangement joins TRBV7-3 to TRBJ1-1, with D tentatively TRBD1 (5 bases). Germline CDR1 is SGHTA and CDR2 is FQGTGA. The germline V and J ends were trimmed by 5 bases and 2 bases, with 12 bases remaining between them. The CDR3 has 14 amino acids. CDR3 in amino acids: CASSRGGANTEAFF. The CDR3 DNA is TGTGCCAGCAGCAGGGGCGGGGCTAACACTGAAGCTTTCTTT.

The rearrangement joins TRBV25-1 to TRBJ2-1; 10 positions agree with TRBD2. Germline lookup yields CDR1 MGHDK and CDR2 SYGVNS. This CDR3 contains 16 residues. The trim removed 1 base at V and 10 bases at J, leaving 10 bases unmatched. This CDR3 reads CASSESTSGGASEQFF. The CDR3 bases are TGTGCCAGCAGTGAATCGACCAGCGGGGGGGCCTCCGAGCAGTTCTTC.

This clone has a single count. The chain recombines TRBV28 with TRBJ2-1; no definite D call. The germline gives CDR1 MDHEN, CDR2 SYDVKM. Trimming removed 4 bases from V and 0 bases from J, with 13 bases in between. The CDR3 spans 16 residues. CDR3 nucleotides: TGTGCCAGCAGTTCAATAGCCAGCACCTCCTACAATGAGCAGTTCTTC. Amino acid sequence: CASSSIASTSYNEQFF.

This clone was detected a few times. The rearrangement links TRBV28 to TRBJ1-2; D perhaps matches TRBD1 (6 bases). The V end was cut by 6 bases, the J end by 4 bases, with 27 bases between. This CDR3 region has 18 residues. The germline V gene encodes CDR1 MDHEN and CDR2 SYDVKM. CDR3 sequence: CASRPTPRGGRPIYGYTF. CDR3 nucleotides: TGTGCCAGCAGACCTACGCCCCGGGGGGGCCGACCCATCTATGGCTACACCTTC.

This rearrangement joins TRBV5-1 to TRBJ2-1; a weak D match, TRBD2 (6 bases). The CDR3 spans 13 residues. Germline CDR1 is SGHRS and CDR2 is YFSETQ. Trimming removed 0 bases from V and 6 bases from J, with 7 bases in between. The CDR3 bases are TGCGCCAGCAGCTTGGACGGGAGCAATGAGCAGTTCTTC. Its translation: CASSLDGSNEQFF.